This T cell receptor (beta chain) derives from a study of T cell responses to AZD1222 COVID-19 vaccine. Study at large: Second-dose schedules of about 4 or about 12 weeks were combined. General study points: Repertoires were collected only later (after the peak T cell response had occurred). Nearly half of unique spike-specific TCRs reportedly avoided B.1.351 and B.1.1.7 mutated regions.

Of note for this clone: Its antigen remains unidentified.

Trimming cost V 7 bases and J 2 bases; bases outside gene matches: 6. The CDR3 length is 14 residues. Germline V lookup: CDR1 SGHTA, CDR2 FQGNSA. Assay: immunoSEQ multiplex PCR; the TCRdb copy retains only in-frame clones and omits some. This sample yields around 140,000 clones, of which about 89% are seen a single time; 5.1% belongs to the top ten. The sample here was peripheral blood, taken on day 0 of AZD1222 vaccination. The genes are TRBV7-2 and TRBJ2-5; 8 positions agree with TRBD2. This clonotype was obtained from an adult in good health. The CDR3 nucleotides read TGTGCCAGCAACCTTTTAGCGGGGCAAGAGACCCAGTACTTC. Protein: CASNLLAGQETQYF.